The following is a TCR beta chain sequence with its context. The antigen remains unidentified. Donors likely had unrecorded immune exposures despite being nominally healthy when sampled. The data were obtained in a study of cytomegalovirus exposure and HLA in healthy donors. Researchers ran the PCR with 60 Vbeta and 13 Jbeta primers. TCRdb's copy holds only in-frame clones and misses some; the assay was immunoSEQ multiplex PCR. The sample includes 90,000 to 140,000 clones, roughly 70% seen only once; the top ten take 1% to 1.5%. Study-wide results and limits: Researchers had no immune exposure information except CMV serostatus available.

Source material: PBMCs. This receptor was obtained from a man aged 40-55 years in good health and CMV-seronegative.

CDR3 bases: TGTGCCAGCAGTCAGACTGAGGGGACACGGAATCAGCCCCAGCATTTT. Its translation is CASSQTEGTRNQPQHF. The chain carries TRBV28 and TRBJ1-5; the D gene is possibly TRBD1 (6 bases). CDR3 length equals 16 residues. V dropped 5 bases and J dropped 4 bases, with 18 bases sitting between them. CDR1 is MDHEN and CDR2 is SYDVKM in the germline V gene.